These 30 T cell receptor beta chains were sequenced from one sample in a study of cytomegalovirus exposure and HLA in healthy donors. Use of 60 Vbeta and 13 Jbeta primers characterized the PCR. The method was immunoSEQ multiplex PCR; TCRdb's version includes in-frame clones alone and lacks a portion of them. Of 200,000 or so clones listed, just under 80% are singletons. Sequenced material: PBMCs. These receptors all come from a woman aged 30 to 39 in good health and CMV-seropositive.

This sequence joins TRBV5-8 and TRBJ1-5; 7 bases line up with TRBD1. Trimming took 4 bases from V and 3 from J; bases not matched to a gene: 7. CDR1 and CDR2 (germline): SGHTS, YDEGEE. The CDR3 has 15 residues. The CDR3 region is CASSPGTDYNQPQHF. In DNA form, the CDR3 reads TGTGCCAGCAGCCCTGGGACAGACTACAATCAGCCCCAGCATTTT. Full variable domain (rest looked up from reference TRBV5-8 and TRBJ1-5): EAGVTQSPTHLIKTRGQQATLRCSPISGHTSVYWYQQALGLGLQFLLWYDEGEERNRGNFPPRFSGRQFPNYSSELNVNALELEDSALYLCASSPGTDYNQPQHFGDGTRLSIL.

The chain combines TRBV28 with TRBJ1-5, with D perhaps matching TRBD1 (6 bases). Trimming shortened V by 2 bases and J by 3 bases, and 20 bases separated the two germline ends. This CDR3 has 18 amino acids. Germline CDR1 and CDR2: MDHEN and SYDVKM. This chain's CDR3 is CASSLRRGGDRNNQPQHF. CDR3 nucleotides: TGTGCCAGCAGTTTAAGGAGGGGGGGAGACAGGAACAATCAGCCCCAGCATTTT.

The chain is built from TRBV4-1 and TRBJ2-2; 12 bases are shared with TRBD2. Trimming removed 3 bases from V and 1 base from J; junction bases left unmatched: 0. Germline values: CDR1 MGHRA, CDR2 YSYEKL. There are 16 residues in the CDR3. The CDR3 loop reads CASSQTSGGNTGELFF. The CDR3 DNA reads TGCGCCAGCAGCCAGACTAGCGGGGGGAACACCGGGGAGCTGTTTTTT.

The V gene is TRBV19, the J gene TRBJ2-7; 13 positions match TRBD2. After removal of 7 bases from V and 2 bases from J, the junction contained 2 bases not matched to a gene. Germline lookup yields CDR1 LNHDA and CDR2 SQIVND (reference sequence). This CDR3 is built from 14 residues. The CDR3 DNA reads TGTGCCAGTACCGGGACTAGCGGGACCTACGAGCAGTACTTC. It yields the protein CASTGTSGTYEQYF.

As regards this clone: The junction differs from germline at one of its ends, possibly a read error. The chain recombines TRBV7-7 with TRBJ2-1, with 12 bases identical to TRBD2. Looked up from germline, CDR1 is SSHAT and CDR2 is FNYEAQ (reference sequence). The CDR3 length is 15 residues. The CDR3, as DNA: TGTGCTAGCAGCCCAGGACTAGCGGGGCACAATGAGCAGTTCTTC. This codes for CASSPGLAGHNEQFF.

The V gene is TRBV20-1, the J gene TRBJ1-1, with D unresolved. CDR3 length equals 10 residues. Trimming removed 6 bases from V and 10 bases from J, with 12 bases in between. Germline loops: CDR1 DFQATT, CDR2 SNEGSKA (reference sequence). In DNA form, the CDR3 reads TGCAGTGCCGGACTGATTGCAGCTTTCTTT. Amino acids: CSAGLIAAFF.

This clone showed up just a few times. J is TRBJ1-2 and V is TRBV7-3; D is ambiguous. Trimming shortened V by 4 bases and J by 8 bases, and 20 bases separated the two germline ends. This CDR3 is 15 amino acids long. Germline assignment: CDR1 SGHTA and CDR2 FQGTGA. CDR3 residues: CASSSLGGVGNGYTF. Here the CDR3 DNA reads TGTGCCAGCAGCTCCCTGGGCGGGGTAGGAAACGGCTACACCTTC. Using reference TRBV7-3 and TRBJ1-2 for the parts outside the CDR3, the full variable domain is GAGVSQTPSNKVTEKGKYVELRCDPISGHTALYWYRQSLGQGPEFLIYFQGTGAADDSGLPNDRFFAVRPEGSVSTLKIQRTERGDSAVYLCASSSLGGVGNGYTFGSGTRLTVV.

The chain combines TRBV14 with TRBJ2-5; TRBD1 matches at 7 bases. Germline loops: CDR1 SGHDN, CDR2 FVKESK. The CDR3 covers 15 residues. V shed 2 bases and J 3 bases; nucleotides not matched to a gene: 6. As DNA, the CDR3 is TGTGCCAGCAGCCAACCGGGACAGTTAGAAGAGACCCAGTACTTC. It is translated as CASSQPGQLEETQYF. Filled out from reference TRBV14 and TRBJ2-5, the complete variable domain reads EAGVTQFPSHSVIEKGQTVTLRCDPISGHDNLYWYRRVMGKEIKFLLHFVKESKQDESGMPNNRFLAERTGGTYSTLKVQPAELEDSGVYFCASSQPGQLEETQYFGPGTRLLVL.

The genes are TRBV7-6 and TRBJ2-1; the match to TRBD2 covers 7 bases. The CDR3 contains 15 residues. The junction had 10 bases not matched to a gene; V was cut back by 6 bases and J by 5 bases. CDR1 SGHVS and CDR2 FNYEAQ come from the germline V gene. The CDR3 sequence: CASRQTSVAHNEQFF. The CDR3 bases are TGTGCCAGCAGACAAACTAGCGTGGCGCACAATGAGCAGTTCTTC.

The chain employs TRBV7-2 and TRBJ1-2; 7 bases align to TRBD1. The V segment lost 4 bases and the J segment 5 bases; nucleotides outside the gene matches: 10. This CDR3 has 15 amino acids. The germline V gene encodes CDR1 SGHTA and CDR2 FQGNSA. The CDR3 coding sequence is TGTGCCAGCAGCTCCCGTTTGAGGGGGCATTATGGCTACACCTTC. Protein sequence: CASSSRLRGHYGYTF.

Only a few counts were recorded for this clone. This chain links TRBV9 with TRBJ1-1; D ambiguous. Germline values: CDR1 SGDLS, CDR2 YYNGEE. The V end lost 4 bases, the J end lost 6 bases, and 19 bases lay between the germline ends. The CDR3 contains 15 residues. CDR3 in amino acids: CASSSKLGRGSEAFF. The CDR3 DNA follows: TGTGCCAGCAGCTCAAAGCTCGGGCGAGGGTCTGAAGCTTTCTTT.

The J gene is TRBJ1-2, the V gene TRBV19; tentatively, D is TRBD1 (5 bases). Between the trimmed V and J ends, which lost 2 bases and 6 bases, there was a span of 10 bases. This CDR3 has 13 residues. In germline, CDR1 is LNHDA, CDR2 SQIVND (reference sequence). In nucleotides, the CDR3 is TGTGCCAGTAGTATAAGCAGACAGCATGGCTACACCTTC. It yields the protein CASSISRQHGYTF.

The chain carries TRBV11-2 and TRBJ1-1; D is uncertain. The CDR3 consists of 12 residues. Trimming pared 1 base from V and 12 bases from J, leaving 12 bases between. CDR1 and CDR2 (germline): SGHAT, FQNNGV. The CDR3 DNA reads as TGTGCCAGCAGCTTAGGGACCGGCGGGTCTTTCTTT. Residues: CASSLGTGGSFF.

V and J are TRBV19 and TRBJ2-7, with TRBD2 matching over 8 bases. The CDR3 consists of 17 residues. Germline V gene sequence: CDR1 LNHDA, CDR2 SQIVND (reference sequence). The V gene end was trimmed by 3 bases and the J gene end by 3 bases; junction bases not matched to a gene: 13. The chain's CDR3 is CASSIGGAGSRNYEQYF. The CDR3 bases are TGTGCCAGTAGTATCGGGGGGGCCGGGAGCAGGAACTACGAGCAGTACTTC.

This clone was seen a few times. This rearrangement joins TRBV4-2 to TRBJ2-7; D not certain. CDR1 is LGHNA and CDR2 is YNFKEQ in the germline V gene. V gave up 0 bases and J gave up 7 bases, with 19 bases separating them. The CDR3 has 16 amino acids. Here the CDR3 DNA reads TGTGCCAGCAGCCAAGATCGGAGAACGCCGGTGAGGGAGCAGTACTTC. Its protein product is CASSQDRRTPVREQYF.

The rearrangement uses TRBV5-4 and TRBJ1-2; 7 bases fit TRBD1. The CDR3 extends over 13 amino acids. Germline CDR1 and CDR2: SGHNT and YYREEE (reference sequence). Germline trimming cut 4 bases from V and 2 bases from J; bases unmatched to any gene: 2. The CDR3 reads CASSPDRNYGYTF. CDR3 DNA: TGTGCCAGCAGCCCGGACAGGAACTATGGCTACACCTTC.

This clone has a handful of counts. This rearrangement joins TRBV7-2 to TRBJ2-1; D gene uncertain. The germline V gene encodes CDR1 SGHTA and CDR2 FQGNSA. The CDR3 totals 14 residues. V was shortened by 1 base and J by 11 bases, with 15 bases between the two germline ends. CDR3 residues: CASSLVLEALQQFF. In nucleotides, the CDR3 is TGTGCCAGCAGCTTAGTCCTTGAAGCTTTACAGCAGTTCTTC.

The rearrangement joins TRBV27 to TRBJ2-3; possibly TRBD2 for D (5 bases). The CDR3 sequence is 13 residues long. Trimming left V 8 bases short and J 1 base short, with 10 bases between. Germline V gene data show CDR1 as MNHEY and CDR2 as SMNVEV (reference sequence). The CDR3 protein is CASRLAGTDTQYF. The CDR3 DNA follows: TGTGCCAGCCGCCTAGCAGGCACAGATACGCAGTATTTT.

The V call is TRBV13, the J call TRBJ2-2; unclear D gene. Trimming pared 0 bases from V and 1 base from J, leaving 3 bases between. Germline-derived CDR1 and CDR2 are PRHDT and FYEKMQ (reference sequence). The CDR3 covers 14 residues. This CDR3 reads CASSLGRNTGELFF. Written as DNA, the CDR3 is TGTGCCAGCAGCTTAGGCAGGAACACCGGGGAGCTGTTTTTT.

This clone was counted only a few times. The rearrangement uses TRBV7-2 and TRBJ2-3; tentatively, D is TRBD2 (7 bases). The CDR3 is made up of 16 amino acids. CDR1 and CDR2 (germline): SGHTA, FQGNSA. V lost 2 bases, J lost 3 bases, and 15 bases lay in between. CDR3 DNA sequence: TGTGCCAGCAGCTTAAGGTCGGGGGGCGGTACAGATACGCAGTATTTT. Translation: CASSLRSGGGTDTQYF.

This clone has only a few counts. The chain carries TRBV7-9 and TRBJ1-5; D unclear. The CDR3 is 13 residues long. From germline, CDR1 is SEHNR and CDR2 FQNEAQ (reference sequence). With 0 bases removed from V and 5 bases from J, the gap between germline ends came to 5 bases. CDR3 nucleotide sequence: TGTGCCAGCAGCTTAGCGGAGTATCAGCCCCAGCATTTT. Translated, it gives CASSLAEYQPQHF.

V is TRBV7-9 and J is TRBJ1-4, with TRBD1 matching 11 bases. The germline V gene encodes CDR1 SEHNR and CDR2 FQNEAQ (reference sequence). CDR3 length equals 14 residues. V trimming: 5 bases; J trimming: 7 bases; junction bases outside the gene matches: 3. The DNA of the CDR3 is TGTGCCAGCAGCGGGGACAGGGGGGCTGAAAAACTGTTTTTT. Translating it yields CASSGDRGAEKLFF.

The CDR3 bases are TGTGCCAGCAGTAAGAACAGGGAAGGCACCGGGGAGCTGTTTTTT. As protein: CASSKNREGTGELFF. The chain uses TRBV2 and TRBJ2-2; D is perhaps TRBD1 (6 bases). This CDR3 contains 15 residues. The germline V gene encodes CDR1 SNHLY and CDR2 FYNNEI. V shed 5 bases and J shed 4 bases, with 14 bases lying between them.

The chain carries TRBV7-9 and TRBJ2-7; D perhaps matches TRBD2 (6 bases). Germline-derived CDR1 and CDR2 are SEHNR and FQNEAQ (reference sequence). The CDR3 is 17 residues long. V lost 7 bases and J lost 4, with 26 bases in between. The DNA for the CDR3 is TGTGCCAGCACCAATTTTCTCACGCGGGGAGCAAATTACGAGCAGTACTTC. Translated: CASTNFLTRGANYEQYF.

The chain uses TRBV27 and TRBJ1-6; D might be TRBD1 (5 bases). This CDR3 has 13 residues. Germline V gene lookup returns CDR1 MNHEY and CDR2 SMNVEV (reference sequence). V lost 7 bases to trimming and J lost 10 bases, with 14 bases between them. The CDR3 sequence is CASTRGSYSPLHF. The CDR3 DNA follows: TGTGCCAGCACGCGGGGGTCATACTCACCCCTCCACTTT.

The chain has TRBV13 and TRBJ1-4, with TRBD1 identical over 8 bases. Germline values: CDR1 PRHDT, CDR2 FYEKMQ (reference sequence). The trim removed 1 base at V and 3 bases at J, leaving 4 bases unmatched. The CDR3 spans 16 residues. The CDR3 region is CASSLDQGAANEKLFF. CDR3 coding DNA: TGTGCCAGCAGCTTAGATCAGGGGGCAGCTAATGAAAAACTGTTTTTT.

V usage is TRBV10-1 and J usage is TRBJ2-5; 8 bases line up with TRBD1. This CDR3 spans 17 amino acids. Germline V gene sequence: CDR1 WNHNN, CDR2 SYGVQD (reference sequence). J gave up 2 bases and V 0 bases, and 8 bases lay outside the gene matches. CDR3 DNA: TGCGCCAGCAGTGAGTCGCAGGGGGCGCGGAGGCAAGAGACCCAGTACTTC. It is translated as CASSESQGARRQETQYF.

This rearrangement joins TRBV19 to TRBJ1-5; the match to TRBD1 covers 7 bases. CDR3 size: 15 residues. Per germline, CDR1 LNHDA and CDR2 SQIVND (reference sequence). The junction had 7 bases not matched to a gene; V was cut back by 6 bases and J by 2 bases. CDR3 sequence (DNA): TGTGCCAGTAGCGACAGGGTATTGGGCAATCAGCCCCAGCATTTT. Residues: CASSDRVLGNQPQHF.

CDR3 region: CASSGSWGSAEAFF. CDR3 DNA sequence: TGTGCCAGCAGCGGCTCGTGGGGCTCCGCTGAAGCTTTCTTT. The gene calls are TRBV13 and TRBJ1-1, with D tentatively TRBD1 (5 bases). Germline V gene sequence: CDR1 PRHDT, CDR2 FYEKMQ (reference sequence). CDR3 size: 14 residues. The V gene lost 5 bases and the J gene lost 6 bases, with 16 bases spanning the gap. The entire variable domain, with the rest obtained from reference TRBV13 and TRBJ1-1, is as follows: AAGVIQSPRHLIKEKRETATLKCYPIPRHDTVYWYQQGPGQDPQFLISFYEKMQSDKGSIPDRFSAQQFSDYHSELNMSSLELGDSALYFCASSGSWGSAEAFFGQGTRLTVV.

The chain has TRBV7-2 and TRBJ2-7; 8 bases line up with TRBD2. Germline V gene sequence: CDR1 SGHTA, CDR2 FQGNSA. CDR3 size: 16 residues. V gave up 0 bases and J gave up 6 bases; unmatched junction bases: 10. Here the CDR3 reads CASSLARRGDLVEQYF. The DNA of the CDR3 is TGTGCCAGCAGCTTAGCCAGGCGGGGGGACCTAGTCGAGCAGTACTTC.